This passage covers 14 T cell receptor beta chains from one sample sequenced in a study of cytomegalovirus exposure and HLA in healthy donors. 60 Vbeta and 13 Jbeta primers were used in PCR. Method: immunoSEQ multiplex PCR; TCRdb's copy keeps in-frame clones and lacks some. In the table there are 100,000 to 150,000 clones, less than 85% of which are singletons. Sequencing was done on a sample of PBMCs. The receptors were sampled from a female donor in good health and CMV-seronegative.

CDR3 nucleotides: TGTGCCTCTCTACGGGGGGCGCGGAGCACTGAAGCTTTCTTT. Protein: CASLRGARSTEAFF. J is TRBJ1-1 and V is TRBV19; weak D call: TRBD1 (6 bases). The CDR3 length is 14 residues. V gave up 11 bases and J gave up 4 bases, with 20 bases separating them. The germline V gene has CDR1 LNHDA and CDR2 SQIVND (reference sequence).

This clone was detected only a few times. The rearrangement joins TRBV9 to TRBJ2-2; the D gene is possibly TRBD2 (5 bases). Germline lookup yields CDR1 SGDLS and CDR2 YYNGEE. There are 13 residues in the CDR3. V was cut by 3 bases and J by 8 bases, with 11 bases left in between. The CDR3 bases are TGTGCCAGCAGCGAAGTACTAGGGGGGGAGCTGTTTTTT. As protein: CASSEVLGGELFF.

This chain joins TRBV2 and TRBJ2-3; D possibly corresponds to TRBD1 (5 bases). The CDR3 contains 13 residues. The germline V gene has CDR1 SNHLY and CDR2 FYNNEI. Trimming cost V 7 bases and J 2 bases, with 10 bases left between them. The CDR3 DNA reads TGTGCCAGCACCGACAGCGACACAGATACGCAGTATTTT. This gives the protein CASTDSDTDTQYF.

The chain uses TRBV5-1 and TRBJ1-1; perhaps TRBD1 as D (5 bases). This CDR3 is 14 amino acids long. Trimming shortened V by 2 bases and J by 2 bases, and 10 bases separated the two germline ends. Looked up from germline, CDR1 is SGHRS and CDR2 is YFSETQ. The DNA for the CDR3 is TGCGCCAGCAGCTTCCAAGGGGATAACACTGAAGCTTTCTTT. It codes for CASSFQGDNTEAFF.

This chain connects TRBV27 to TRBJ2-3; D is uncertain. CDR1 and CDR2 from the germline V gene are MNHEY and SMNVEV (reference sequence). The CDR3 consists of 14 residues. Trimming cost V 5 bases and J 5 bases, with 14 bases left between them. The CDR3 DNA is TGTGCCAGCAGTGCACTGCGCGGCGGAGATACGCAGTATTTT. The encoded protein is CASSALRGGDTQYF.

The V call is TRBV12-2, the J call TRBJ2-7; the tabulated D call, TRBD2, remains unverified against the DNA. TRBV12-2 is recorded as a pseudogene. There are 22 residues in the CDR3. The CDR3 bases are TGTGCAAGTCGCCATGCCCCCCGGGTGCGGCTAGCGGGCACCAGGGCCTCTGACGAGCAGTACTTC. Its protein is CASRHAPRVRLAGTRASDEQYF.

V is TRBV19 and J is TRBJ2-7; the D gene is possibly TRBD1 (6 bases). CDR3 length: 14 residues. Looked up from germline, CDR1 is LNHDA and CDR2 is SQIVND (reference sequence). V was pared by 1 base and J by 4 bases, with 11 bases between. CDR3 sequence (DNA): TGTGCCAGTAGTATAGCTGGGACATTTTACGAGCAGTACTTC. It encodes CASSIAGTFYEQYF. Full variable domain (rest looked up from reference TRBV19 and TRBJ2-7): DGGITQSPKYLFRKEGQNVTLSCEQNLNHDAMYWYRQDPGQGLRLIYYSQIVNDFQKGDIAEGYSVSREKKESFPLTVTSAQKNPTAFYLCASSIAGTFYEQYFGPGTRLTVT.

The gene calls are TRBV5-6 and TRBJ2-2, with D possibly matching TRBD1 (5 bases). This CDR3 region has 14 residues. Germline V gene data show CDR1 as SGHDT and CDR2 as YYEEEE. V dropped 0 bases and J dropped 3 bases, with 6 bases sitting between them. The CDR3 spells CASSLGGDTGELFF. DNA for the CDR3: TGTGCCAGCAGCTTGGGGGGCGACACCGGGGAGCTGTTTTTT.

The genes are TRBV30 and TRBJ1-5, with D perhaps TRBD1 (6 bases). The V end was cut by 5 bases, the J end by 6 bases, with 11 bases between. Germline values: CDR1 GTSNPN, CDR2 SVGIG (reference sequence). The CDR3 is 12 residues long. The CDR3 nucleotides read TGTGCCTGGGCAGGGGACGGTCAGCCCCAGCATTTT. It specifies CAWAGDGQPQHF.

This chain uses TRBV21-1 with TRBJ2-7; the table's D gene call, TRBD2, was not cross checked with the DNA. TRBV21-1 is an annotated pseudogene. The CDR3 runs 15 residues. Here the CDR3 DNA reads TGTGCCAGCAGCTTTGATCAGCGGGAGGCCTACGAGCAGTACTTC. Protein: CASSFDQREAYEQYF.

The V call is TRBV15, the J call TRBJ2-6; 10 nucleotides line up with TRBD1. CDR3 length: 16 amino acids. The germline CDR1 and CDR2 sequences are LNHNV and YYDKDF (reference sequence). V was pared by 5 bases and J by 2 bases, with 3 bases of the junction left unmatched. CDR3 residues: CATSDGQGAGANVLTF. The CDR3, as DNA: TGTGCCACCAGCGACGGACAGGGGGCTGGGGCCAACGTCCTGACTTTC.

This chain's CDR3 is CASTHWVGSADEKLFF. The CDR3 nucleotides are TGTGCCAGTACCCATTGGGTCGGGTCAGCAGATGAAAAACTGTTTTTT. V is TRBV19 and J is TRBJ1-4; no clear D gene. The V gene lost 7 bases and the J gene lost 6 bases, with 21 bases spanning the gap. Germline V gene lookup returns CDR1 LNHDA and CDR2 SQIVND (reference sequence). The CDR3 runs 16 residues.

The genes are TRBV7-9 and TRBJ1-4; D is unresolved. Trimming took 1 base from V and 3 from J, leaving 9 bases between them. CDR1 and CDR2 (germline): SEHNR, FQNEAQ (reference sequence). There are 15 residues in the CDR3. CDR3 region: CASSLGGLSNEKLFF. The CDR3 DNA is TGTGCCAGCAGCTTAGGTGGACTGTCTAATGAAAAACTGTTTTTT.

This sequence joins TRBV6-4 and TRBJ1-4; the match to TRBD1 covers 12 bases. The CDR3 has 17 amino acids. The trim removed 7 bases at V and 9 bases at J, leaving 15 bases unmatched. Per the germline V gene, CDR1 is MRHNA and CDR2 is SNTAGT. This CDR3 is CASNRDRGRVKGQKLFF. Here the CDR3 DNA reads TGTGCCAGCAATCGGGACAGGGGGCGCGTAAAGGGGCAAAAACTGTTTTTT.